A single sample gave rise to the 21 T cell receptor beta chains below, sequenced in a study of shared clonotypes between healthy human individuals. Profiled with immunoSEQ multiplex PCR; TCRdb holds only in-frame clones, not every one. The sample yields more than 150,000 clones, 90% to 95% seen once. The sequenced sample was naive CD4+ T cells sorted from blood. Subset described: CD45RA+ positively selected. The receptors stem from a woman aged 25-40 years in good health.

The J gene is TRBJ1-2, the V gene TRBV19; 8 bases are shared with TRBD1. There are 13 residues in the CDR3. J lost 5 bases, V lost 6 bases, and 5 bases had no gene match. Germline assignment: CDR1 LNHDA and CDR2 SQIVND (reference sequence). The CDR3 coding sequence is TGTGCCAGTAGCCCCCAGGGGGCTTATGGCTACACCTTC. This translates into CASSPQGAYGYTF.

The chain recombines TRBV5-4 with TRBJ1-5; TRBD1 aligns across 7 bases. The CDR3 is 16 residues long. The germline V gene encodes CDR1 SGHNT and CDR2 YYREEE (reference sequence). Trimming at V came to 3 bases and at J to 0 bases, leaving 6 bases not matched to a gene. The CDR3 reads CASSSGGGLSNQPQHF. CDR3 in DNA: TGTGCCAGCAGCTCCGGAGGGGGCCTTAGCAATCAGCCCCAGCATTTT.

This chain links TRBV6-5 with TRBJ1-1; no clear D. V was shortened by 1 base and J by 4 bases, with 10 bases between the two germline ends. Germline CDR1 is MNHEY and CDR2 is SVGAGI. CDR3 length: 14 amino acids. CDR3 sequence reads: CASSYYQESTEAFF. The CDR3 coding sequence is TGTGCCAGCAGTTACTATCAGGAGTCCACTGAAGCTTTCTTT.

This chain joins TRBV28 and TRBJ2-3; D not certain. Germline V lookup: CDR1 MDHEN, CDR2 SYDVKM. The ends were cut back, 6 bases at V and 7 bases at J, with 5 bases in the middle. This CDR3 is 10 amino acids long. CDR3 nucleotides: TGTGCCAGCAGCCGACATACGCAGTATTTT. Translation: CASSRHTQYF.

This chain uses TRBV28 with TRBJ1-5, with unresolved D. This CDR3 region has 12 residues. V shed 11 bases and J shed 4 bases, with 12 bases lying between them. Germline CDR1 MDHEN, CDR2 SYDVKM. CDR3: CAHGSGNQPQHF. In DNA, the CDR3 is TGTGCCCACGGTTCGGGGAATCAGCCCCAGCATTTT.

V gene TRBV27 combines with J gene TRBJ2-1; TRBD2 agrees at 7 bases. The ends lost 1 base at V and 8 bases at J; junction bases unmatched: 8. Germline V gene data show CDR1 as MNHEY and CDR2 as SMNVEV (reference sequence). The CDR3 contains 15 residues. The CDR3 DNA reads TGTGCCAGCAGTTTATTCGCCGCGGGAGTGGATGAGCAGTTCTTC. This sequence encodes CASSLFAAGVDEQFF.

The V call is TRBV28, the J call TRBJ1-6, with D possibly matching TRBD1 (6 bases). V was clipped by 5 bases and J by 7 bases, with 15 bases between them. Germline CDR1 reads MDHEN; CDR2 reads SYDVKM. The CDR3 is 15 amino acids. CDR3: CASSAQAGVNSPLHF. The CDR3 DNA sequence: TGTGCCAGCAGTGCTCAGGCAGGGGTAAATTCACCCCTCCACTTT.

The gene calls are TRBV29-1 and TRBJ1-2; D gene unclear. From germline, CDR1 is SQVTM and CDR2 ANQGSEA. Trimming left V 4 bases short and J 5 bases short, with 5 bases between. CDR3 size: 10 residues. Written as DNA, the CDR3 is TGCAGCGTTGCTCCTTATGGCTACACCTTC. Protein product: CSVAPYGYTF.

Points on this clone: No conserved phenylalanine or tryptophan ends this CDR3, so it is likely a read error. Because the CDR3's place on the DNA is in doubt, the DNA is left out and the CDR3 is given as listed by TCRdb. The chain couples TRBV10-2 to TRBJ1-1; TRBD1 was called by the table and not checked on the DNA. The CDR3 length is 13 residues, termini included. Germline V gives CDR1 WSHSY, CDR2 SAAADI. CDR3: CASSDPTTVFHLD.

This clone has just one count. CDR3 protein: CASSLRGYEQYF. In nucleotides, the CDR3 is TGTGCCAGCAGTTTACGGGGCTACGAGCAGTACTTC. The rearrangement uses TRBV27 and TRBJ2-7, with a possible D match to TRBD2 (5 bases). V was trimmed by 2 bases and J by 3 bases, leaving 5 bases between them. The CDR3 has 12 residues. The germline V gene encodes CDR1 MNHEY and CDR2 SMNVEV (reference sequence).

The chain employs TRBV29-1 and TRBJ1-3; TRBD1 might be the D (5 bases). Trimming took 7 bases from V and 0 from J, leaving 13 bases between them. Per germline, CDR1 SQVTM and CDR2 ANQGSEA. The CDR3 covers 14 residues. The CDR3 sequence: CSGSGGGSGNTIYF. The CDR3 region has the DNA TGCAGCGGCTCCGGTGGGGGCTCTGGAAACACCATATATTTT. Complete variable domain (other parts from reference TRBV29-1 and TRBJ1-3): SAVISQKPSRDICQRGTSLTIQCQVDSQVTMMFWYRQQPGQSLTLIATANQGSEATYESGFVIDKFPISRPNLTFSTLTVSNMSPEDSSIYLCSGSGGGSGNTIYFGEGSWLTVV.

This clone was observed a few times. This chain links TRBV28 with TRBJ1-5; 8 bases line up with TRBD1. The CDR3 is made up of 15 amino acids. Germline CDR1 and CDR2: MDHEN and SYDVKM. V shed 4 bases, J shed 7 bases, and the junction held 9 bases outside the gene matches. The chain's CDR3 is CASSWEQGVGQPQHF. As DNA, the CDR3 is TGTGCCAGCAGTTGGGAACAGGGGGTAGGACAGCCCCAGCATTTT.

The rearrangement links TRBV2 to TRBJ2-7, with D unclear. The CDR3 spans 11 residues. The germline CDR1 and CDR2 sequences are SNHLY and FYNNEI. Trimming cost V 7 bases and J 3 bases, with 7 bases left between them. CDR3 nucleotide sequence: TGTGCCAGCACCGAACTCTACGAGCAGTACTTC. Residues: CASTELYEQYF.

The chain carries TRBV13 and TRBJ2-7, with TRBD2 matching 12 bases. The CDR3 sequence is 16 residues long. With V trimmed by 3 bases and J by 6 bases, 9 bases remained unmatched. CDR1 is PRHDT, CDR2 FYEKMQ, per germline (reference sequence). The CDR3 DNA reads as TGTGCCAGCAGCTTTAGTACTAGCGGGAGGTCGGGCGAGCAGTACTTC. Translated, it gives CASSFSTSGRSGEQYF.

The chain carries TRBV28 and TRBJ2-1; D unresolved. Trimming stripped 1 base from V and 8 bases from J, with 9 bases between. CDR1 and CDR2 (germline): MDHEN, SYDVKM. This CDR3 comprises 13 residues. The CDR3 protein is CASSLSPAYEQFF. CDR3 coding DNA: TGTGCCAGCAGTTTATCTCCTGCGTATGAGCAGTTCTTC.

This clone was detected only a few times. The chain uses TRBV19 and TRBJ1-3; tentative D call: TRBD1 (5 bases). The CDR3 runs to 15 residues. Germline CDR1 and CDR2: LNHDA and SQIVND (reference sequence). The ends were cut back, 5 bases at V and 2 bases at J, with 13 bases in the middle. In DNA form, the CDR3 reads TGTGCCAGTAGTGTTTACAGGACCACTGGAAACACCATATATTTT. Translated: CASSVYRTTGNTIYF.

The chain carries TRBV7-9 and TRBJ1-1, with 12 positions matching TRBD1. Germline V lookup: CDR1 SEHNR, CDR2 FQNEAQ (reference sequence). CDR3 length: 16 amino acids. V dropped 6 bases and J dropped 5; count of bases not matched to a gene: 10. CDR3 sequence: CASRDPRDRGQTEAFF. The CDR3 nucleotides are TGTGCCAGCAGAGATCCCCGGGACAGGGGGCAAACTGAAGCTTTCTTT.

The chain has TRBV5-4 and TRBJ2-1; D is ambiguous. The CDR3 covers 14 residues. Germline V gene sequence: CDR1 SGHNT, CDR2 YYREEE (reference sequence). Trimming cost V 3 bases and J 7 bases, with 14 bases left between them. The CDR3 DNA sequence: TGTGCCAGCAGCTCCCTCGGAGCTCGGAATGAGCAGTTCTTC. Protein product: CASSSLGARNEQFF.

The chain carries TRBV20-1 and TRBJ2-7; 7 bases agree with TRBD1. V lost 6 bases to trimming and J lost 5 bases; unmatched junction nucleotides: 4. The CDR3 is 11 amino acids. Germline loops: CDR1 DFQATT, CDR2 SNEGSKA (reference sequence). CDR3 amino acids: CSARQGHEQYF. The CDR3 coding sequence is TGCAGTGCGCGACAGGGACACGAGCAGTACTTC.

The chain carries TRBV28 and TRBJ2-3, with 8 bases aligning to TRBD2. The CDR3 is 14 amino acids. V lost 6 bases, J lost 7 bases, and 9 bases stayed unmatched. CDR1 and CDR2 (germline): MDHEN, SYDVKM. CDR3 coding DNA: TGTGCCAGCAGCAAGGGACTAGTCGTGTATACGCAGTATTTT. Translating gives CASSKGLVVYTQYF.

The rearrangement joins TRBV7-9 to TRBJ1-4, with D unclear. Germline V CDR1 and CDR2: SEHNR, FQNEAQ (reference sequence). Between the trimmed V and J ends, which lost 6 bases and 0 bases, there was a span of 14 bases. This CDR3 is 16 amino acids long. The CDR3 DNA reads TGTGCCAGCAGTTCACCGTCGAGAGCAACTAATGAAAAACTGTTTTTT. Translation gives CASSSPSRATNEKLFF.